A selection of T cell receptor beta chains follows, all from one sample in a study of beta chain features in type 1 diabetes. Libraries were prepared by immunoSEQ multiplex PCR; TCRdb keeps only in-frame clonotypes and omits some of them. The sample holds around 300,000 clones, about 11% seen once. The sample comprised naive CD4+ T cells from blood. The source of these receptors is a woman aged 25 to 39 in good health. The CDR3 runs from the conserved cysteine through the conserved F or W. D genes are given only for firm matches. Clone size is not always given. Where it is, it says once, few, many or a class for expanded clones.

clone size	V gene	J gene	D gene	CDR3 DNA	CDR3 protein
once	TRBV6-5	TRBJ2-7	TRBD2	TGTGCCAGCGGGCGAGGACTAGATTCCTACGAGCAGTACTTC	CASGRGLDSYEQYF
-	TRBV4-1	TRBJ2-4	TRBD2	TGCGCCAGCAGCCAAGATAGGACTAGCGGGGAAATAGCCAAAAACATTCAGTACTTC	CASSQDRTSGEIAKNIQYF
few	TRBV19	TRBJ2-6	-	TGTGCCAGTAGTATTAGCATAGGCTCTGGGGCCAACGTCCTGACTTTC	CASSISIGSGANVLTF
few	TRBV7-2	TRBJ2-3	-	TGTGCCAGCAGCATCCTCGGACAGCCCACAGATACGCAGTATTTT	CASSILGQPTDTQYF
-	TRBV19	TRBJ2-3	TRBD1	TGTGCCACCGACGGGACAGTCAATAACCCAGATACGCAGTATTTT	CATDGTVNNPDTQYF
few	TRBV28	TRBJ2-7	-	TGTGCCAGCAGTTTCTCAACAGGGCGAAAGTACTTC	CASSFSTGRKYF
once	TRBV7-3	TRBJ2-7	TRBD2	TGTGCCAGCAGCTCCAGACTAGCGGGTTTCTACGAGCAGTACTTC	CASSSRLAGFYEQYF
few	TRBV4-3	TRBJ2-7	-	TGCGCCAGCAGCGGGAGGATCTCCTACGAGCAGTACTTC	CASSGRISYEQYF
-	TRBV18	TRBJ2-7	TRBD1	TGTGCCAGCTCACCGGTCGACAGGGTCGGCGAGCAGTACTTC	CASSPVDRVGEQYF
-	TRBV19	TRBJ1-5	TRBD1	TGTGCCAGTAGTATACGAGGGACAGCTGGCAATCAGCCCCAGCATTTT	CASSIRGTAGNQPQHF
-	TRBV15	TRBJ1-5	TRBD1	TGTGCCACCAGCAGCCGGGACAGAGGAAATCAGCCCCAGCATTTT	CATSSRDRGNQPQHF
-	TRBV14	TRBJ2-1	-	TGTGCCAGCAGCCAAGATGGAGCGTTTGAGCAGTTCTTC	CASSQDGAFEQFF
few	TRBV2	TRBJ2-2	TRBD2	TGTGCCAGCAGACTAGCGGGGAACACCGGGGAGCTGTTTTTT	CASRLAGNTGELFF
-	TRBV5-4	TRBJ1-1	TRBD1	TGTGCCAGCAGCCTCGACAGGGTCACTGAAGCTTTCTTT	CASSLDRVTEAFF
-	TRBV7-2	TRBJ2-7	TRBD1	TGTGCCAGCGGAGGACAGGGGGCTGTCGAGCAGTACTTC	CASGGQGAVEQYF
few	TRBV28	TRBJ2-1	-	TGTGCCAGCAGTTCCAGCCTGCGGGGAAACATTGAGCAGTTCTTC	CASSSSLRGNIEQFF
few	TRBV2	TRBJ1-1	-	TGTGCCAGCAGATTTGAAGCGAACACTGAAGCTTTCTTT	CASRFEANTEAFF
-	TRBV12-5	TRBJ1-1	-	TGTGCTAGTGGTTCAGGCCCTGGGACGGGGACTGTCAAGGAGACCTTGAACACTGAAGCTTTCTTT	CASGSGPGTGTVKETLNTEAFF
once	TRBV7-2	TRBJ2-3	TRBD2	TGTGCCAGCAAGACTAGCGGGACATATTCAGATACGCAGTATTTT	CASKTSGTYSDTQYF
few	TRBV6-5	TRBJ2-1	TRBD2	TGTGCCAGCAGAGCCGGGACTAGCGGGAGAAATGAGCAGTTCTTC	CASRAGTSGRNEQFF
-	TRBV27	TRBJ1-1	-	TGTGCCAGCACGTCCCGAGGGAACACTGAAGCTTTCTTT	CASTSRGNTEAFF
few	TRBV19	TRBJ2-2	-	TGTGCCAGTAGTATCCTCACTAGCGGGGAGCTGTTTTTT	CASSILTSGELFF
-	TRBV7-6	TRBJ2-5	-	TGTGCCAGCAGCTTAGGGCAGGGGCGAGGGGAGACCCAGTACTTC	CASSLGQGRGETQYF
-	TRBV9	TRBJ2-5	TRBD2	TGTGCCAGCAGCGTAACTTCGACGGGAGGGGAGACCCAGTACTTC	CASSVTSTGGETQYF
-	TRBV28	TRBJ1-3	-	TGTGCCAGCAGTTTACTCTCTGGAAACACCATATATTTT	CASSLLSGNTIYF
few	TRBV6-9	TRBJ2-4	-	TGTGCCAGCAGTTATCGGGGGTTGGCCAAAAACATTCAGTACTTC	CASSYRGLAKNIQYF
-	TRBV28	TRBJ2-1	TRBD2	TGTGCCAGCAGGGGAACTAGCGGCAACAATGAGCAGTTCTTC	CASRGTSGNNEQFF
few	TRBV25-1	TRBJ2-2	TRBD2	TGTGCCAGCAGGAGGGAGGGCCCCGGGGAGCTGTTTTTT	CASRREGPGELFF
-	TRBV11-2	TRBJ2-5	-	TGTGCCAGCAGGCATCCGGGACACGGAACGGAGACCCAGTACTTC	CASRHPGHGTETQYF
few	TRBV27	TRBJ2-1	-	TGTGCCGCCCCTCGCGGAAGCGGCTTTGAAAATGAGCAGTTCTTC	CAAPRGSGFENEQFF
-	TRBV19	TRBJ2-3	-	TGTGCCAGTAGAACAGGGTTGGATACGCAGTATTTT	CASRTGLDTQYF
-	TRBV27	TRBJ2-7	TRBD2	TGTGCCAGCAGTCTAGACGGCGGGACTAGCTTTGGCGAGCAGTACTTC	CASSLDGGTSFGEQYF
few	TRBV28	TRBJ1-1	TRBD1	TGTGCCAGCTTAGGACAGGGCCAGAACACTGAAGCTTTCTTT	CASLGQGQNTEAFF
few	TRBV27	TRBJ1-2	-	TGTGCCAGCACCGAGGGGTTCGGGGGTGGCTACACCTTC	CASTEGFGGGYTF
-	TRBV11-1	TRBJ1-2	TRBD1	TGTGCCAGCAGCCGTACAGGGGCGGGTAACTATGGCTACACCTTC	CASSRTGAGNYGYTF
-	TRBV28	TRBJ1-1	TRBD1	TGTGCCAGCAGTTTAACACAGGGGGAAGCTTTCTTT	CASSLTQGEAFF
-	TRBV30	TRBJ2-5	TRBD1	TGTGCCTGGAGTGCGGACAGGAGGTTGGAGACCCAGTACTTC	CAWSADRRLETQYF
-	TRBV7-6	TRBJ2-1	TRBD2	TGTGCCAGCAGCTTAGTAGGCGGGAGGGTCTCCTACAATGAGCAGTTCTTC	CASSLVGGRVSYNEQFF
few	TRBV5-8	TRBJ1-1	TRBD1	TGTGCCAGCAGCAAACAGGGGGGTGTAGCTTTCTTT	CASSKQGGVAFF
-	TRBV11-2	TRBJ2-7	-	TGTGCCAGCAGCTTGGCTGTAGGGGTAGTCAATTACTACGAGCAGTACTTC	CASSLAVGVVNYYEQYF
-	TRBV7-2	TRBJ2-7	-	TGTGCCAGCAGCTTCGATGGCCCTAGCTCCTACGAGCAGTACTTC	CASSFDGPSSYEQYF
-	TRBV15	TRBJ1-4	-	TGTGCCACCAGCAGAGGGGTTCCCCGGGGTCCCGGTGAAAAACTGTTTTTT	CATSRGVPRGPGEKLFF
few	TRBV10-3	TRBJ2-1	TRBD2	TGTGCCACGGGGGCGGGAGGTTATGAGCAGTTCTTC	CATGAGGYEQFF
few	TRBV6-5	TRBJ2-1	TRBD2	TGTGCCAGCAGTTCCACGGGAGGTCCTGGCAATGAGCAGTTCTTC	CASSSTGGPGNEQFF
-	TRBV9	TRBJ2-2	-	TGTGCCAGCAGCGTAGCCCGAGGGCTGAACACCGGGGAGCTGTTTTTT	CASSVARGLNTGELFF
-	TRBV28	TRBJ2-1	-	TGTGCCAGCAGACTACGGGGTTATGAGCAGTTCTTC	CASRLRGYEQFF
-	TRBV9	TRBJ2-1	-	TGTGCCAGCAGCGTAGACCCGCGTCTGCACAATGAGCAGTTCTTC	CASSVDPRLHNEQFF
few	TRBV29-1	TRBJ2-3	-	TGCAGCCTTTCGGGGATGGGCACAGATACGCAGTATTTT	CSLSGMGTDTQYF
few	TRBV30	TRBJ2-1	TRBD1	TGTGCCTGGAGTGGAGGACAGGGATACAATGAGCAGTTCTTC	CAWSGGQGYNEQFF
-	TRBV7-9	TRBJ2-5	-	TGTGCCAGCAGCCCTTCAGAGACCCAGTACTTC	CASSPSETQYF
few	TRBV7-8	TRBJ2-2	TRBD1	TGTGCCAGCTTGAGACAGGGGGCGGACACCGGGGAGCTGTTTTTT	CASLRQGADTGELFF
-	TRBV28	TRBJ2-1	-	TGTGCCAGCAGGAAGGGGCTAGACCGAGGGTTCTTC	CASRKGLDRGFF
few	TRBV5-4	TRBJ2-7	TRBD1	TGTGCCAGCAGCTTGGGGACAGGGTTTTCCTACGAGCAGTACTTC	CASSLGTGFSYEQYF
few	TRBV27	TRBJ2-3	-	TGTGCCAGCAGTTTTTTCATTGAGGATACGCAGTATTTT	CASSFFIEDTQYF
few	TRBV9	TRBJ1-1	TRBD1	TGTGCCAGCAGCGTGGGAGTCGGACAGGGGGCCTATGAAGCTTTCTTT	CASSVGVGQGAYEAFF
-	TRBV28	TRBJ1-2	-	TGTGCCAGCAGTTTTCAAGGTCGCGGCTATGGCTACACCTTC	CASSFQGRGYGYTF
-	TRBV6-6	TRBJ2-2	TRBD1	TGTGCCAGCAGCGCGGACAGGTTGGGAACCGGGGAGCTGTTTTTT	CASSADRLGTGELFF
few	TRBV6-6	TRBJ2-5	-	TGTGCCAGCAGGACACCGGTAGAGACCCAGTACTTC	CASRTPVETQYF
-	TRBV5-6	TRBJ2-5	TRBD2	TGTGCCAGCAGCTTGCTCCTAACTAGCGGCAGCGTCCAAGAGACCCAGTACTTC	CASSLLLTSGSVQETQYF
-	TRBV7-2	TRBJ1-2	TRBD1	TGTGCCAGCAGCCGAGACAGGGTCGGCTCTAACTATGGCTACACCTTC	CASSRDRVGSNYGYTF